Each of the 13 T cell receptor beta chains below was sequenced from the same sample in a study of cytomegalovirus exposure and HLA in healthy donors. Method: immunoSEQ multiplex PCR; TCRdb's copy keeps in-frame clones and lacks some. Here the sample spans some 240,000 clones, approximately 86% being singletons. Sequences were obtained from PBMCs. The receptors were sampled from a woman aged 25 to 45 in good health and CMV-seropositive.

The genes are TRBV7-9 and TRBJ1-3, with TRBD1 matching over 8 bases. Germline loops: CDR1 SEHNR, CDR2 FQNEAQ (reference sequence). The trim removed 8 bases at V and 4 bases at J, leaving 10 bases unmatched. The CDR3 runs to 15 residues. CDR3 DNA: TGTGCCAGCGGGAACAGGGGGACATCAGGAAACACCATATATTTT. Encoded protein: CASGNRGTSGNTIYF.

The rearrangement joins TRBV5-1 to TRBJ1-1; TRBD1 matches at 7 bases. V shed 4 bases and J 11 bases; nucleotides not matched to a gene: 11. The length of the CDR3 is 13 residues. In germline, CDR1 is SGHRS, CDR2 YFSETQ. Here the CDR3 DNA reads TGCGCCAGCAGCGCGGACCGACAGGGAAGGGCTTTCTTT. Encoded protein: CASSADRQGRAFF.

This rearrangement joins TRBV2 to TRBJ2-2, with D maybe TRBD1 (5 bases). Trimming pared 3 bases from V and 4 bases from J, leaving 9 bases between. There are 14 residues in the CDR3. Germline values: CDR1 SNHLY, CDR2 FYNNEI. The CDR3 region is CASSERQITGELFF. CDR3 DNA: TGTGCCAGCAGTGAGAGACAGATCACCGGGGAGCTGTTTTTT.

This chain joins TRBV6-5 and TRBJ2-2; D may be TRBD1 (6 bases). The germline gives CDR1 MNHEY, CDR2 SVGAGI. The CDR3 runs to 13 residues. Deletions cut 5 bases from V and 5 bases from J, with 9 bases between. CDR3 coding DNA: TGTGCCAGCAGTGAAGACAGGACCGGGGAGCTGTTTTTT. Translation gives CASSEDRTGELFF.

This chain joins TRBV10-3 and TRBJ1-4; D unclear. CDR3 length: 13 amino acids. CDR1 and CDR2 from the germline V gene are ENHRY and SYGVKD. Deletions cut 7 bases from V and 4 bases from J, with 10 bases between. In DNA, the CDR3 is TGTGCCATCAATGGAGGCTTTAATGAAAAACTGTTTTTT. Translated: CAINGGFNEKLFF.

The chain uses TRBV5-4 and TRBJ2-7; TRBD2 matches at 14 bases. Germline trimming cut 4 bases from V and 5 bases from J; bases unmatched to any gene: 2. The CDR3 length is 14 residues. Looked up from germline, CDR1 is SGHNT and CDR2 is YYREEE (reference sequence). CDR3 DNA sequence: TGTGCCAGCAGCGGGACTAGCGGGAGCAACGAGCAGTACTTC. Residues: CASSGTSGSNEQYF.

In DNA, the CDR3 is TGTGCCAGCAGCTTGGCGTATGGCTACACCTTC. It yields the protein CASSLAYGYTF. The chain is built from TRBV5-6 and TRBJ1-2; no clear D gene. Germline assignment: CDR1 SGHDT and CDR2 YYEEEE. This CDR3 is 11 amino acids long. The V end was cut by 0 bases, the J end by 5 bases, with 2 bases between. Full variable domain (rest looked up from reference TRBV5-6 and TRBJ1-2): DAGVTQSPTHLIKTRGQQVTLRCSPKSGHDTVSWYQQALGQGPQFIFQYYEEEERQRGNFPDRFSGHQFPNYSSELNVNALLLGDSALYLCASSLAYGYTFGSGTRLTVV.

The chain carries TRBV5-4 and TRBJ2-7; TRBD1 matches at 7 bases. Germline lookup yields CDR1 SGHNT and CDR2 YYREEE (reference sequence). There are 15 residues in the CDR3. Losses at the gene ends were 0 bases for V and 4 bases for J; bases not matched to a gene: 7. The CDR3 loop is CASSLGTGGWYEQYF. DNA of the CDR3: TGTGCCAGCAGCTTGGGGACAGGAGGTTGGTACGAGCAGTACTTC.

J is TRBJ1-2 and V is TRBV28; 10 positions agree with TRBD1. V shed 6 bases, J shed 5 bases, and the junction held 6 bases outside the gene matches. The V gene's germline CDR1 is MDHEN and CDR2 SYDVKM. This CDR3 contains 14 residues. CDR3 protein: CASRGDRGLYGYTF. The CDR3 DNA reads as TGTGCCAGCAGAGGGGACAGGGGATTATATGGCTACACCTTC.

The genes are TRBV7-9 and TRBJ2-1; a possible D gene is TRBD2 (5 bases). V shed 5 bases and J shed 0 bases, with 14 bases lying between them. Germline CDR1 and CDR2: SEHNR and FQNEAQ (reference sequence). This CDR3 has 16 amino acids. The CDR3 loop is CASSQPSGPSYNEQFF. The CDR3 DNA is TGTGCCAGCAGCCAGCCGAGCGGACCCTCCTACAATGAGCAGTTCTTC. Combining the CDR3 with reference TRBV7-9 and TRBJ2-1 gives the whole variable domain DTGVSQNPRHKITKRGQNVTFRCDPISEHNRLYWYRQTLGQGPEFLTYFQNEAQLEKSRLLSDRFSAERPKGSFSTLEIQRTEQGDSAMYLCASSQPSGPSYNEQFFGPGTRLTVL.

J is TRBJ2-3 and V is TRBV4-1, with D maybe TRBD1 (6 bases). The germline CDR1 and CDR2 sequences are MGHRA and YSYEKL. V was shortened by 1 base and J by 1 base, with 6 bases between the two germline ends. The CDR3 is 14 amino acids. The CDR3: CASSQAGGTDTQYF. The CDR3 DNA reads TGCGCCAGCAGCCAAGCAGGGGGCACAGATACGCAGTATTTT.

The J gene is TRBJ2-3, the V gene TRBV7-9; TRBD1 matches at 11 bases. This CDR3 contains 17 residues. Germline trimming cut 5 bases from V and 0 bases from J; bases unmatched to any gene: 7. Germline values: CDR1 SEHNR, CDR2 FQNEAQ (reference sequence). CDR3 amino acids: CASSPGTGGTSTDTQYF. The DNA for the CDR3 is TGTGCCAGCAGCCCAGGGACAGGGGGAACTAGCACAGATACGCAGTATTTT.

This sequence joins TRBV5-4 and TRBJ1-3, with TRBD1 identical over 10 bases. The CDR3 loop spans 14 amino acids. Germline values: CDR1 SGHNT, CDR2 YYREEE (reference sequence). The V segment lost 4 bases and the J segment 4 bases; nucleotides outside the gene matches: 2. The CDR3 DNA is TGTGCCAGCAGCCAGGACAGGGGGGGAAACACCATATATTTT. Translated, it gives CASSQDRGGNTIYF.